Following are 29 T cell receptor beta chains from one sample sequenced in a study of Graves' ophthalmopathy and Graves' hyperthyroidism. Amplification targeted the TCR beta CDR3 regions, with RNA transcripts as the source material. HTBI primers were used in a first-round RT-PCR, which preceded a second-round multiplex PCR. TCRdb processed the multiplex PCR reads anew with MiXCR; each CDR3 protein has one entry. In the table there are about 240,000 distinct CDR3 sequences, 45% of which are singletons. Source material: peripheral blood. The receptors were gathered from an adult man with Graves' ophthalmopathy.

The chain combines TRBV7-2 with TRBJ2-5; D possibly corresponds to TRBD1 (5 bases). V lost 5 bases and J 0 bases, leaving 7 bases between the germline ends. The CDR3 covers 13 residues. Germline loops: CDR1 SGHTA, CDR2 FQGNSA. CDR3 amino acids: CASSAGYQETQYF. CDR3 sequence (DNA): TGTGCCAGCAGCGCAGGGTACCAAGAGACCCAGTACTTC. Variable domain in full (rest from reference TRBV7-2 and TRBJ2-5): GAGVSQSPSNKVTEKGKDVELRCDPISGHTALYWYRQSLGQGLEFLIYFQGNSAPDKSGLPSDRFSAERTGGSVSTLTIQRTQQEDSAVYLCASSAGYQETQYFGPGTRLLVL.

This rearrangement joins TRBV7-2 to TRBJ2-7; a possible D gene is TRBD1 (5 bases). This CDR3 comprises 13 residues. CDR1 SGHTA and CDR2 FQGNSA come from the germline V gene. V shed 5 bases and J shed 3 bases, with 11 bases lying between them. The CDR3 coding sequence is TGTGCCAGCAGCCCCGCTCAGGGCTACGAGCAGTACTTC. Its translation is CASSPAQGYEQYF.

This clonotype was observed a few times. The chain employs TRBV7-9 and TRBJ1-4, with TRBD1 identical over 9 bases. Germline V gives CDR1 SEHNR, CDR2 FQNEAQ (reference sequence). The CDR3 has 13 residues. Unmatched junction bases numbered 2, after V lost 9 bases and J lost 3 bases. In DNA, the CDR3 is TGTGCCAGACAGGGGGCGGCTAATGAAAAACTGTTTTTT. It specifies CARQGAANEKLFF.

A single count supports this clonotype. The chain combines TRBV2 with TRBJ2-7; no reliable D call. From germline, CDR1 is SNHLY and CDR2 FYNNEI. The V gene lost 5 bases and the J gene lost 2 bases, with 7 bases spanning the gap. The CDR3 is 12 amino acids. As DNA, the CDR3 is TGTGCCAGCAGTTTTTCGGCCTACGAGCAGTACTTC. Its translation: CASSFSAYEQYF.

J is TRBJ1-2 and V is TRBV19, with D hard to call. This CDR3 is built from 15 residues. The germline V gene has CDR1 LNHDA and CDR2 SQIVND (reference sequence). V was cut by 3 bases and J by 3 bases, with 14 bases left in between. The CDR3: CASSIGVNVDYGYTF. CDR3 sequence (DNA): TGTGCCAGTAGTATCGGGGTGAACGTTGACTATGGCTACACCTTC. Drawing the rest from reference TRBV19 and TRBJ1-2, the complete variable domain is DGGITQSPKYLFRKEGQNVTLSCEQNLNHDAMYWYRQDPGQGLRLIYYSQIVNDFQKGDIAEGYSVSREKKESFPLTVTSAQKNPTAFYLCASSIGVNVDYGYTFGSGTRLTVV.

The chain recombines TRBV10-2 with TRBJ2-5; 9 nucleotides align to TRBD1. The CDR3 is 15 residues long. The germline CDR1 and CDR2 sequences are WSHSY and SAAADI. Unmatched junction bases numbered 12, after V lost 10 bases and J lost 3 bases. In nucleotides, the CDR3 is TGCGCCAAGATTGTCCGGGACAGGGTTGAAGAGACCCAGTACTTC. It encodes CAKIVRDRVEETQYF.

This chain joins TRBV29-1 and TRBJ1-2; 8 positions agree with TRBD1. With 4 bases clipped from V and 6 bases from J, the junction kept 10 bases outside the gene matches. Germline loops: CDR1 SQVTM, CDR2 ANQGSEA. CDR3 size: 14 residues. The CDR3 region is CSVGGPGGSDGYTF. CDR3 coding DNA: TGCAGCGTTGGAGGGCCAGGGGGCTCGGATGGCTACACCTTC.

Only one count was recorded for this clonotype. A much larger clone lies one base from this, so it may be a read error. Because it lacks the conserved phenylalanine or tryptophan at the end, this CDR3 is likely a read error. The CDR3 sequence is CSVRLAGFYEQYL. In DNA, the CDR3 is TGCAGCGTCCGACTAGCGGGGTTCTACGAGCAGTACCTC. The chain combines TRBV29-1 with TRBJ2-7; 11 nucleotides line up with TRBD2. Germline V gene data show CDR1 as SQVTM and CDR2 as ANQGSEA. The CDR3 length is 13 residues. V was pared by 6 bases and J by 3 bases, with 4 bases of the junction left unmatched.

The V and J genes are TRBV2 and TRBJ1-4; no clear D. CDR1 and CDR2 from the germline V gene are SNHLY and FYNNEI. The V end was cut by 7 bases, the J end by 8 bases, with 20 bases between. The length of the CDR3 is 15 residues. The CDR3 loop reads CASTQGRSLGEKLFF. The DNA of the CDR3 is TGTGCCAGCACCCAAGGCCGTAGCCTGGGAGAAAAACTGTTTTTT.

This clonotype occurred a few times. This chain links TRBV19 with TRBJ1-2; D not certain. Germline V gene lookup returns CDR1 LNHDA and CDR2 SQIVND (reference sequence). The CDR3 runs to 14 residues. V was shortened by 1 base and J by 2 bases, with 8 bases between the two germline ends. CDR3 sequence (DNA): TGTGCCAGTAGTATAGGGCCGGGGAACTATGGCTACACCTTC. This sequence encodes CASSIGPGNYGYTF.

This sequence joins TRBV19 and TRBJ1-4; no clear D gene. The CDR3 is 16 amino acids. Per the germline V gene, CDR1 is LNHDA and CDR2 is SQIVND (reference sequence). V lost 7 bases and J lost 0, with 15 bases in between. This chain's CDR3 is CASTFVGRATNEKLFF. The CDR3 DNA reads as TGTGCCAGTACTTTCGTGGGTAGGGCAACTAATGAAAAACTGTTTTTT.

This clonotype was picked up a small number of times. This chain uses TRBV7-8 with TRBJ2-5; 11 bases align to TRBD1. Germline V gives CDR1 SGHVS, CDR2 FQNEAQ. The CDR3 totals 16 residues. J lost 4 bases, V lost 5 bases, and 9 bases had no gene match. Here the CDR3 DNA reads TGTGCCAGCAGCACTGGGACAGGGGGAATTGGAGAGACCCAGTACTTC. The encoded protein is CASSTGTGGIGETQYF.

This clonotype was found a few times. This sequence joins TRBV7-9 and TRBJ1-1, with D perhaps TRBD1 (6 bases). Between the trimmed V and J ends, which lost 4 bases and 7 bases, there was a span of 22 bases. The length of the CDR3 is 16 residues. CDR1 is SEHNR, CDR2 FQNEAQ, per germline (reference sequence). CDR3 loop: CASSSGQRGGHDEAFF. Written as DNA, the CDR3 is TGTGCCAGCAGCTCAGGGCAGAGGGGGGGGCACGATGAAGCTTTCTTT.

This chain links TRBV7-2 with TRBJ1-1, with a possible D match to TRBD1 (5 bases). Germline V CDR1 and CDR2: SGHTA, FQGNSA. Trimming removed 3 bases from V and 1 base from J, with 9 bases in between. CDR3 length: 14 residues. The CDR3 spells CASSLNQGNTEAFF. The DNA of the CDR3 is TGTGCCAGCAGCTTGAATCAGGGGAACACTGAAGCTTTCTTT.

This clonotype appeared a few times. The chain employs TRBV14 and TRBJ2-7, with 8 positions matching TRBD2. CDR1 SGHDN and CDR2 FVKESK come from the germline V gene. The CDR3 is made up of 16 amino acids. J lost 7 bases, V lost 4 bases, and 15 bases had no gene match. CDR3 sequence (DNA): TGTGCCAGCAGCCTCCGGACTAGCCCCCAGGGAGGGGAGCAGTACTTC. It yields the protein CASSLRTSPQGGEQYF.

This rearrangement joins TRBV29-1 to TRBJ2-2; the D gene could be TRBD1 or TRBD2 (6 bases each). Germline assignment: CDR1 SQVTM and CDR2 ANQGSEA. The CDR3 is made up of 14 amino acids. V lost 1 base and J 5 bases, leaving 11 bases between the germline ends. The CDR3 reads CSVEGGGRTGELFF. CDR3 nucleotide sequence: TGCAGCGTTGAAGGAGGGGGGAGAACCGGGGAGCTGTTTTTT.

V and J are TRBV10-3 and TRBJ1-6, with TRBD1 identical over 9 bases. The CDR3 is made up of 14 amino acids. With 5 bases clipped from V and 9 bases from J, the junction kept 5 bases outside the gene matches. Germline V CDR1 and CDR2: ENHRY, SYGVKD. The CDR3 loop reads CAISKPGQGSPLHF. The CDR3 nucleotides read TGTGCCATCAGTAAACCGGGACAGGGTTCACCCCTCCACTTT.

A few counts support this clonotype. The chain carries TRBV7-8 and TRBJ2-2; D is possibly TRBD1 (5 bases). CDR3 length equals 15 residues. The ends were cut back, 3 bases at V and 2 bases at J, with 10 bases in the middle. Germline loops: CDR1 SGHVS, CDR2 FQNEAQ. CDR3 residues: CASSFRDTNTGELFF. In DNA, the CDR3 is TGTGCCAGCAGCTTCAGGGATACTAACACCGGGGAGCTGTTTTTT.

The rearrangement uses TRBV29-1 and TRBJ2-5; no definite D call. CDR1 is SQVTM, CDR2 ANQGSEA, per germline. The CDR3 length is 12 residues. Deletions cut 4 bases from V and 1 base from J, with 7 bases between. CDR3 DNA sequence: TGCAGCGTTGTCGCGGTCCAAGAGACCCAGTACTTC. Translating gives CSVVAVQETQYF.

This clonotype has ten or more counts. The CDR3 spells CATSDAGAFRGYTF. The CDR3 DNA is TGTGCCACCAGTGACGCAGGGGCCTTTAGAGGCTACACCTTC. The chain recombines TRBV24-1 with TRBJ1-2, with D perhaps TRBD1 (6 bases). Per the germline V gene, CDR1 is KGHDR and CDR2 is SFDVKD. V was trimmed by 4 bases and J by 8 bases, leaving 16 bases between them. This CDR3 contains 14 residues.

This chain links TRBV4-1 with TRBJ1-2, with D tentatively TRBD1 (6 bases). The CDR3 extends over 17 amino acids. Germline CDR1 and CDR2: MGHRA and YSYEKL. With 1 base removed from V and 0 bases from J, the gap between germline ends came to 15 bases. As DNA, the CDR3 is TGCGCCAGCAGCCAAGTGATAGCGACAGGACCTAACTATGGCTACACCTTC. Its protein product is CASSQVIATGPNYGYTF.

The CDR3 nucleotides read TGTGCCAGCAGTTACACTAGATTTAGCAATCAGCCCCAGCATTTT. Its protein product is CASSYTRFSNQPQHF. The chain is built from TRBV12-3 or TRBV12-4 and TRBJ1-5; D uncertain. Trimming stripped 4 bases from V and 0 bases from J, with 10 bases between. The CDR3 loop spans 15 amino acids.

This clonotype was counted a few times. The genes are TRBV20-1 and TRBJ2-7; 9 bases line up with TRBD2. The CDR3 is made up of 13 amino acids. Trimming cost V 7 bases and J 3 bases; bases outside gene matches: 7. Germline CDR1 DFQATT, CDR2 SNEGSKA (reference sequence). The CDR3 nucleotides are TGCAGTGGGGTAGCGGGAGTGGGCTACGAGCAGTACTTC. The encoded protein is CSGVAGVGYEQYF.

This clonotype was observed a handful of times. One end of the junction is discordant with germline, which a read error may explain. The V and J genes are TRBV6-4 and TRBJ2-2; no reliable D call. The CDR3 is 15 amino acids. CDR1 and CDR2 (germline): MRHNA, SNTAGT. CDR3 sequence (DNA): TGTGCCAGCAGTTACTCCAGTACGAACACCGGGGAGCTGTTTTTT. Translated, it gives CASSYSSTNTGELFF.

This clonotype was detected many times. V is TRBV5-8 and J is TRBJ1-5; 11 nucleotides line up with TRBD1. V shed 3 bases and J 3 bases; nucleotides not matched to a gene: 2. Germline loops: CDR1 SGHTS, CDR2 YDEGEE. The CDR3 has 15 residues. The CDR3: CASSSGQGDNQPQHF. The CDR3, as DNA: TGTGCCAGCAGCTCGGGACAGGGGGACAATCAGCCCCAGCATTTT.

The chain recombines TRBV2 with TRBJ1-1, with D possibly matching TRBD1 (5 bases). Germline CDR1 is SNHLY and CDR2 is FYNNEI. V was pared by 6 bases and J by 1 base, with 12 bases between. The CDR3 contains 14 residues. The CDR3 sequence is CASRRGAQNTEAFF. In DNA, the CDR3 is TGTGCCAGCAGGAGGGGAGCGCAGAACACTGAAGCTTTCTTT.

In regard to this clonotype: Germline is not matched at one junction end, which may reflect a read error. This chain uses TRBV19 with TRBJ2-7; TRBD1 might be the D (6 bases). The CDR3 has 15 residues. Per germline, CDR1 LNHDA and CDR2 SQIVND (reference sequence). The CDR3 is CASSQYHREPYEQYF. In nucleotides, the CDR3 is TGCGCCAGCAGCCAGTATCACAGGGAACCCTACGAGCAGTACTTC.

About this clonotype: A much larger clonotype is one base distant, so this may be a read error. This chain uses TRBV14 with TRBJ1-1; D is ambiguous. CDR3 length equals 14 residues. CDR1 and CDR2 from the germline V gene are SGHDN and FVKESK. Trimming shortened V by 5 bases and J by 4 bases, and 14 bases separated the two germline ends. The CDR3 DNA follows: TGTGCCAGCAGCTTTGGTCAGATGAGCACTGAAGCTTTCTTT. It encodes CASSFGQMSTEAFF.

The chain uses TRBV7-6 and TRBJ1-5; TRBD1 matches at 8 bases. The CDR3 extends over 12 amino acids. The V gene's germline CDR1 is SGHVS and CDR2 FNYEAQ. V lost 5 bases, J lost 9 bases, and 3 bases stayed unmatched. CDR3: CASSGGTGPQHF. CDR3 sequence (DNA): TGTGCCAGCAGCGGAGGGACAGGGCCCCAGCATTTT.